The T cell receptor beta chain under discussion was sequenced for a study of blood T cell repertoires in COVID-19. As for the study in general: Whether acute or convalescent, the COVID-19 samples came from the United States, Italy and Spain.

Recruits, aged roughly 18 to 95 years, lived in 24 US areas. Cohorts were assigned according to the clinical history that participants reported. In the original processing: Quantification of nucleated cells was approximated via reference gene primer amplification. Sequenced by immunoSEQ multiplex PCR; TCRdb stores in-frame clones only, minus some. For V, J and clone size, that table is used; D and trimming come from the DNA. The sample shows almost 400,000 clones, 88% of them seen only once. V lost 6 bases and J lost 3; bases outside the gene matches: 10. The CDR3 is 15 residues long. Germline V CDR1 and CDR2: SGHRS, YFSETQ.

Sequenced input: PBMCs or T cells enriched from blood (not recorded which). The chain couples TRBV5-1 to TRBJ2-3; TRBD2 aligns across 7 bases. The clonotype was recovered from a woman under 40 with acute COVID-19. The CDR3 sequence is CASTMGGGKTDTQYF. The CDR3, as DNA: TGCGCCAGCACCATGGGGGGGGGAAAAACAGATACGCAGTATTTT.